The 27 T cell receptor beta chains below were found in one sample sequenced in a study of control samples from healthy donors and cancer patients. The protocol was immunoSEQ multiplex PCR, while the TCRdb copy is restricted to in-frame clones and leaves out a portion. The repertoire has about 82,000 clones, around 89% of them found once; the top ten carry more than 5.5%. Sequences were obtained from blood. These receptors were obtained from a man aged 45-60 years in good health.

V and J are TRBV6-6 and TRBJ2-1; 10 nucleotides agree with TRBD1. CDR1 is MNHNY, CDR2 SVGAGI, per germline (reference sequence). V was clipped by 0 bases and J by 7 bases; unmatched bases: 6. The CDR3 totals 16 residues. CDR3 coding DNA: TGTGCCAGCAGTTACTCCCGGGACAGGGGACGTAATGAGCAGTTCTTC. As protein: CASSYSRDRGRNEQFF.

The CDR3 loop is CAISELESSLYEQYF. The CDR3 DNA reads as TGTGCCATCAGTGAGCTTGAATCGAGTCTTTACGAGCAGTACTTC. V is TRBV10-3 and J is TRBJ2-7, with D hard to call. CDR1 is ENHRY, CDR2 SYGVKD, per germline. The CDR3 spans 15 residues. V was cut by 2 bases and J by 4 bases, with 15 bases left in between.

The J gene is TRBJ1-3, the V gene TRBV29-1; D not resolved. The V gene's germline CDR1 is SQVTM and CDR2 ANQGSEA. The CDR3 loop spans 14 amino acids. Trimming left V 4 bases short and J 3 bases short, with 13 bases between. CDR3 sequence (DNA): TGCAGCGTTGGGCCTCGGGGAGGTGGAAACACCATATATTTT. Translated, it gives CSVGPRGGGNTIYF.

This clone has a single count. The chain joins TRBV9 to TRBJ1-3, with D uncertain. The CDR3 is 16 amino acids. Germline CDR1 and CDR2: SGDLS and YYNGEE. Trimming stripped 3 bases from V and 2 bases from J, with 15 bases between. Written as DNA, the CDR3 is TGTGCCAGCAGCGCCTTTTTAGGGAACGCTGGAAACACCATATATTTT. It is translated as CASSAFLGNAGNTIYF.

The chain carries TRBV5-1 and TRBJ2-3, with TRBD1 identical over 11 bases. V shed 3 bases, J shed 6 bases, and the junction held 9 bases outside the gene matches. This CDR3 comprises 16 residues. The germline V gene has CDR1 SGHRS and CDR2 YFSETQ. In nucleotides, the CDR3 is TGCGCCAGCAGCTGGGGACAGGGGGGGGCGGGCGATACGCAGTATTTT. It specifies CASSWGQGGAGDTQYF.

The chain joins TRBV30 to TRBJ1-3, with D hard to call. Germline CDR1 GTSNPN, CDR2 SVGIG (reference sequence). V was cut by 1 base and J by 0 bases, with 10 bases left in between. CDR3 length: 15 amino acids. Here the CDR3 reads CAWSEWTYSGNTIYF. The CDR3 nucleotides read TGTGCCTGGAGTGAGTGGACGTACTCTGGAAACACCATATATTTT.

In nucleotides, the CDR3 is TGTGCCAGCAGCCCCCGGCCTAGCACAGATACGCAGTATTTT. Translated, it gives CASSPRPSTDTQYF. The chain combines TRBV7-8 with TRBJ2-3, with D unresolved. CDR1 and CDR2 (germline): SGHVS, FQNEAQ. This CDR3 spans 14 amino acids. The V gene lost 5 bases and the J gene lost 0 bases, with 9 bases spanning the gap.

The chain has TRBV7-6 and TRBJ1-1, with D perhaps matching TRBD1 (6 bases). Germline V gives CDR1 SGHVS, CDR2 FNYEAQ. CDR3 length equals 15 residues. V was pared by 5 bases and J by 3 bases, with 16 bases between. The CDR3 protein is CASSVQGLVDTEAFF. DNA of the CDR3: TGTGCCAGCAGCGTACAGGGTCTGGTTGACACTGAAGCTTTCTTT.

This sequence joins TRBV4-3 and TRBJ2-5, with D possibly matching TRBD2 (7 bases). V lost 0 bases to trimming and J lost 5 bases, with 13 bases between them. Germline V gene sequence: CDR1 LGHNA, CDR2 YSLEER. The CDR3 runs to 15 residues. Here the CDR3 DNA reads TGCGCCAGCAGCCAAGAGAAAAGGGGGGGGGAGACCCAGTACTTC. Its protein product is CASSQEKRGGETQYF.

J is TRBJ2-1 and V is TRBV12-5, with 8 bases lining up with TRBD2. The junction had 10 bases not matched to a gene; V was cut back by 0 bases and J by 0 bases. The CDR3 extends over 19 amino acids. Germline values: CDR1 LGHNT, CDR2 FRNRAP. The chain's CDR3 is CASGLVLRGVLSSYNEQFF. In DNA, the CDR3 is TGTGCTAGTGGTTTGGTTTTGCGGGGGGTACTGAGCTCCTACAATGAGCAGTTCTTC.

The J gene is TRBJ2-1, the V gene TRBV2; TRBD2 agrees at 11 bases. From germline, CDR1 is SNHLY and CDR2 FYNNEI. The CDR3 is made up of 13 amino acids. Trimming removed 3 bases from V and 14 bases from J; junction bases left unmatched: 6. The CDR3, as DNA: TGTGCCAGCAGTGACCTAGCGGGGGGTTCCGAGTTCTTC. Translating gives CASSDLAGGSEFF.

The chain recombines TRBV29-1 with TRBJ1-3; D perhaps matches TRBD1 (5 bases). Per the germline V gene, CDR1 is SQVTM and CDR2 is ANQGSEA. This CDR3 region has 15 residues. V was shortened by 4 bases and J by 0 bases, with 13 bases between the two germline ends. CDR3 protein: CSVAEGRSSGNTIYF. The CDR3, as DNA: TGCAGCGTTGCGGAGGGACGAAGCTCTGGAAACACCATATATTTT.

The chain carries TRBV9 and TRBJ1-1; perhaps TRBD1 as D (5 bases). The V and J ends lost 0 bases and 1 base respectively, with 10 bases between them. The CDR3 length is 15 residues. Germline V gene data show CDR1 as SGDLS and CDR2 as YYNGEE. CDR3 in amino acids: CASSVAGHPNTEAFF. The CDR3 DNA reads as TGTGCCAGCAGCGTAGCTGGACACCCGAACACTGAAGCTTTCTTT.

DNA for the CDR3: TGTGCCAGCAGTTTGACTAGCGGGACCACAGATACGCAGTATTTT. Its protein is CASSLTSGTTDTQYF. The chain combines TRBV6-2 or TRBV6-3 with TRBJ2-3; 11 bases are shared with TRBD2. Germline V gives CDR1 MNHEY, CDR2 SVGEGT. The CDR3 is 15 residues long. V was pared by 4 bases and J by 2 bases, with 2 bases of the junction left unmatched.

V usage is TRBV2 and J usage is TRBJ2-5, with 8 bases aligning to TRBD1. The CDR3 totals 13 residues. Germline CDR1 SNHLY, CDR2 FYNNEI. V was pared by 7 bases and J by 7 bases, with 8 bases of the junction left unmatched. The chain's CDR3 is CASTPGQEATQYF. CDR3 DNA sequence: TGTGCCAGCACCCCGGGACAGGAAGCGACCCAGTACTTC.

This chain uses TRBV15 with TRBJ1-2; 7 nucleotides align to TRBD1. The germline V gene encodes CDR1 LNHNV and CDR2 YYDKDF (reference sequence). The junction had 4 bases not matched to a gene; V was cut back by 3 bases and J by 3 bases. CDR3 size: 14 residues. The DNA for the CDR3 is TGTGCCACCAGCAGGGCACAGGGGCACTATGGCTACACCTTC. This encodes CATSRAQGHYGYTF.

The genes are TRBV20-1 and TRBJ2-7; 10 nucleotides match TRBD2. Germline lookup yields CDR1 DFQATT and CDR2 SNEGSKA (reference sequence). The length of the CDR3 is 14 residues. Trimming removed 3 bases from V and 6 bases from J; junction bases left unmatched: 8. The CDR3 coding sequence is TGCAGTGCTAGTCAGCGGGGGGGCCTAACCGAGCAGTACTTC. Its translation: CSASQRGGLTEQYF.

J is TRBJ1-4 and V is TRBV6-6, with unresolved D. The CDR3 consists of 16 residues. Germline assignment: CDR1 MNHNY and CDR2 SVGAGI (reference sequence). Trimming cost V 4 bases and J 8 bases, with 20 bases left between them. CDR3 in DNA: TGTGCCAGCAGTTCCCCCCCTGGAGTAGGAGTAGAAAAACTGTTTTTT. It encodes CASSSPPGVGVEKLFF.

The chain employs TRBV5-6 and TRBJ1-5; no reliable D call. The CDR3 is made up of 13 amino acids. The ends were cut back, 4 bases at V and 2 bases at J, with 7 bases in the middle. The V gene's germline CDR1 is SGHDT and CDR2 YYEEEE. The DNA of the CDR3 is TGTGCCAGCAGCATGGACGGCAATCAGCCCCAGCATTTT. Its protein product is CASSMDGNQPQHF.

J is TRBJ1-5 and V is TRBV19; a weak D match, TRBD1 (6 bases). Per germline, CDR1 LNHDA and CDR2 SQIVND (reference sequence). V was clipped by 4 bases and J by 1 base, with 14 bases between them. The CDR3 length is 16 residues. CDR3 coding DNA: TGTGCCAGTAGTACCGAGGGGGGCGGGAGCAATCAGCCCCAGCATTTT. Translating gives CASSTEGGGSNQPQHF.

The chain uses TRBV18 and TRBJ2-3; 7 bases are shared with TRBD2. The germline gives CDR1 KGHSH, CDR2 LQKENI. The length of the CDR3 is 16 residues. The J segment lost 5 bases and the V segment lost 2 bases, leaving 10 bases of the junction unmatched. The CDR3 DNA follows: TGTGCCAGCTCACCATATCGCGGGGGTAGTGGAGATACGCAGTATTTT. It encodes CASSPYRGGSGDTQYF.

The chain has TRBV27 and TRBJ1-5; 7 nucleotides agree with TRBD1. Germline CDR1 and CDR2: MNHEY and SMNVEV (reference sequence). Losses at the gene ends were 6 bases for V and 0 bases for J; bases not matched to a gene: 11. The CDR3 length is 17 residues. The CDR3 protein is CASRSAGTVYSNQPQHF. In nucleotides, the CDR3 is TGTGCCAGCAGGTCGGCCGGGACAGTGTATAGCAATCAGCCCCAGCATTTT.

This clone was recorded only once. The chain is built from TRBV3-1 (or the pseudogene TRBV3-2) and TRBJ1-6; tentative D call: TRBD1 (5 bases). V lost 6 bases and J 9 bases, leaving 15 bases between the germline ends. Germline CDR1 reads LGHDT; CDR2 reads YNNKEL (reference sequence). The CDR3 length is 14 residues. CDR3 residues: CASRLGQGSSPLHF. CDR3 sequence (DNA): TGTGCCAGCAGGCTTGGGCAGGGAAGTTCACCCCTCCACTTT.

The chain recombines TRBV12-3 or TRBV12-4 with TRBJ1-3, with 7 bases identical to TRBD1. Unmatched junction bases numbered 5, after V lost 5 bases and J lost 7 bases. The CDR3 consists of 13 residues. CDR3 loop: CASSTGVGNTIYF. The CDR3 bases are TGTGCCAGCAGTACAGGGGTAGGGAACACCATATATTTT.

This clone appeared a single time. This chain links TRBV9 with TRBJ2-1, with 9 bases matching TRBD2. The CDR3 consists of 15 residues. Germline loops: CDR1 SGDLS, CDR2 YYNGEE. V shed 0 bases, J shed 9 bases, and the junction held 7 bases outside the gene matches. CDR3 sequence (DNA): TGTGCCAGCAGCGTAGGAGTAGCGGGGGTGGGTGAGCAGTTCTTC. It specifies CASSVGVAGVGEQFF. Together with reference TRBV9 and TRBJ2-1, the CDR3 gives the full variable domain: DSGVTQTPKHLITATGQRVTLRCSPRSGDLSVYWYQQSLDQGLQFLIQYYNGEERAKGNILERFSAQQFPDLHSELNLSSLELGDSALYFCASSVGVAGVGEQFFGPGTRLTVL.

The chain uses TRBV19 and TRBJ1-1; D is undetermined. The germline CDR1 and CDR2 sequences are LNHDA and SQIVND (reference sequence). The length of the CDR3 is 14 residues. Trimming cost V 1 base and J 0 bases, with 6 bases left between them. The CDR3 region has the DNA TGTGCCAGTAGTATAGGGGTGATGAACACTGAAGCTTTCTTT. Translation gives CASSIGVMNTEAFF.

This chain uses TRBV2 with TRBJ2-5, with 8 bases identical to TRBD2. The CDR3 spans 14 residues. J was trimmed by 11 bases and V by 2 bases; bases with no gene match: 10. CDR1 SNHLY and CDR2 FYNNEI come from the germline V gene. CDR3: CASSEMRTSSVQYF. The CDR3 nucleotides are TGTGCCAGCAGTGAAATGAGGACTAGCTCGGTTCAGTACTTC.